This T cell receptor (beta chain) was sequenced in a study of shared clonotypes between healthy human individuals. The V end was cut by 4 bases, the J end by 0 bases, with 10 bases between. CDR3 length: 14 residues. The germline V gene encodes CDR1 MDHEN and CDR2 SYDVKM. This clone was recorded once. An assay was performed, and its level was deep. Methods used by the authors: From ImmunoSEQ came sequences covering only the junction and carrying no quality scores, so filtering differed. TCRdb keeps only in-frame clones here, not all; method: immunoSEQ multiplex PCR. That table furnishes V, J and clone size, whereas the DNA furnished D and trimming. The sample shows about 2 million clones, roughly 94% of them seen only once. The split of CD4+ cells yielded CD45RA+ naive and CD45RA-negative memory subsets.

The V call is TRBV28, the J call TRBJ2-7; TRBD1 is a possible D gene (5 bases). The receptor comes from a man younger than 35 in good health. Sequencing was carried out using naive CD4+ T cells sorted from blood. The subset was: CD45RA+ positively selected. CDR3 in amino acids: CASSWGSFSYEQYF. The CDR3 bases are TGTGCCAGCAGTTGGGGCAGCTTCTCCTACGAGCAGTACTTC. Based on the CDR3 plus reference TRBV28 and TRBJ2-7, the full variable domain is DVKVTQSSRYLVKRTGEKVFLECVQDMDHENMFWYRQDPGLGLRLIYFSYDVKMKEKGDIPEGYSVSREKKERFSLILESASTNQTSMYLCASSWGSFSYEQYFGPGTRLTVT.